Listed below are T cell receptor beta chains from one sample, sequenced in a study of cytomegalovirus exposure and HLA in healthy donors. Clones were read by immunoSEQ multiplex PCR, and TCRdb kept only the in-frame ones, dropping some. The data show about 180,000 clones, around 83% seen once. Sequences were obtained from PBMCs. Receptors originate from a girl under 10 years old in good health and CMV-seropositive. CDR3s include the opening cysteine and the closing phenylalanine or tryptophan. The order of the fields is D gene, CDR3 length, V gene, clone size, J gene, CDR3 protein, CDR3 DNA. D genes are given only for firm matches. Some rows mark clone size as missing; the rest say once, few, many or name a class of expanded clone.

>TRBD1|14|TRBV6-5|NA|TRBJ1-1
CASTPRGPENEAFF
TGTGCCAGCACTCCCAGGGGGCCCGAGAATGAAGCTTTCTTT
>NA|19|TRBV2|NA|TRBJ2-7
CASSVPSALGAQGIYEQYF
TGTGCCAGCAGTGTACCCTCGGCGTTGGGGGCTCAGGGGATCTACGAGCAGTACTTC
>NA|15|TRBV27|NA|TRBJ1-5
CASSYYRQGVEPQHF
TGTGCCAGCAGTTATTATCGGCAGGGTGTGGAGCCCCAGCATTTT
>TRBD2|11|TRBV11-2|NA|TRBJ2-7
CASSTSDEQYF
TGTGCCAGCAGCACTAGCGACGAGCAGTACTTC
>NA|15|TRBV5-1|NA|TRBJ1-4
CASSPGAPGAEKLFF
TGCGCCAGCAGCCCTGGGGCACCAGGCGCAGAAAAACTGTTTTTT
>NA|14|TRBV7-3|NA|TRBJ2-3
CASSALRGGDTQYF
TGTGCCAGCAGCGCCCTGCGGGGAGGAGATACGCAGTATTTT
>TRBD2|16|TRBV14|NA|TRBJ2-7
CASSRASGRITYEQYF
TGTGCCAGCAGCCGAGCTAGCGGGAGGATCACCTACGAGCAGTACTTC
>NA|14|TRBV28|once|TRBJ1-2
CASRPTGTTYGYTF
TGTGCCAGCAGACCGACGGGAACTACCTATGGCTACACCTTC
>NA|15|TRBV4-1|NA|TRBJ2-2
CASSGGNRNTGELFF
TGCGCCAGCAGCGGAGGGAACAGGAACACCGGGGAGCTGTTTTTT
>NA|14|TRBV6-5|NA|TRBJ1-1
CASSINTVNTEAFF
TGTGCCAGCAGCATTAATACTGTGAACACTGAAGCTTTCTTT
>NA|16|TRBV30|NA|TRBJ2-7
CAWSVPPPGSSYEQYF
TGTGCCTGGAGTGTCCCTCCGCCGGGATCTTCCTACGAGCAGTACTTC
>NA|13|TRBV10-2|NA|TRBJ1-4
CASSQGPDEKLFF
TGCGCCAGCAGTCAGGGTCCGGATGAAAAACTGTTTTTT
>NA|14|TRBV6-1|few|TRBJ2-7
CASTSHGAPYEQYF
TGTGCCAGCACCTCCCATGGAGCCCCCTACGAGCAGTACTTC
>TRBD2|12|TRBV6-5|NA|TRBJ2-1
CASSGLADEQFF
TGTGCCAGCTCGGGACTAGCGGACGAGCAGTTCTTC